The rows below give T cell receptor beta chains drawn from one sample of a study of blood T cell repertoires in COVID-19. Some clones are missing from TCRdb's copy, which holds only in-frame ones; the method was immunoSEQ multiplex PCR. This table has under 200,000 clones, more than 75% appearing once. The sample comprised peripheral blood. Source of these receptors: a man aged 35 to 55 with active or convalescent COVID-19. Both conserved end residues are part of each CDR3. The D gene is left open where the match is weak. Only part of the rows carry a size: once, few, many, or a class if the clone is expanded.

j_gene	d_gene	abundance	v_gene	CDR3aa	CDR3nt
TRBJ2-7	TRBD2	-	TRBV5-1	CASSPKGGAPYEQYF	TGCGCCAGCAGCCCGAAGGGAGGGGCACCCTACGAGCAGTACTTC
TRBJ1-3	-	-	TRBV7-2	CASSLAAQAGNTIYF	TGTGCCAGCAGCTTAGCCGCACAGGCCGGAAACACCATATATTTT
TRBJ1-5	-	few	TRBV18	CASSPPGAESQPQHF	TGTGCCAGCTCACCACCAGGGGCGGAGAGCCAGCCCCAGCATTTT
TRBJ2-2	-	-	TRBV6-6	CASSYSGLATGELFF	TGTGCCAGCAGTTACTCGGGCCTAGCGACCGGGGAGCTGTTTTTT
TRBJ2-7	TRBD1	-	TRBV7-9	CASSSRDSGEQYF	TGTGCCAGCAGCTCCCGGGACAGCGGCGAGCAGTACTTC
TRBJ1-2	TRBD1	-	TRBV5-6	CASRPTGAVIYGYTF	TGTGCCAGCAGGCCGACAGGGGCCGTTATCTATGGCTACACCTTC
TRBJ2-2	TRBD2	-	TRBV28	CASEEGWLAGAPGELFF	TGTGCCAGCGAGGAGGGGTGGCTAGCGGGAGCCCCCGGGGAGCTGTTTTTT
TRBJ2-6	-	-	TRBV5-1	CASSLGLPSGANVLTF	TGCGCCAGCAGCCTGGGACTGCCCTCTGGGGCCAACGTCCTGACTTTC
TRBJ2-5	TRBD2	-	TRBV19	CASRKDSTSGKETQYF	TGTGCCAGTAGGAAGGATAGTACTAGCGGAAAAGAGACCCAGTACTTC
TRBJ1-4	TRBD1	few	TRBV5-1	CASSSFSSGTGSQKLFF	TGCGCCAGCAGCTCGTTTTCCTCCGGGACAGGGTCGCAAAAACTGTTTTTT
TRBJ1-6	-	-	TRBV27	CASGSSYNSPLHF	TGTGCCAGTGGGAGCTCCTATAATTCACCCCTCCACTTT
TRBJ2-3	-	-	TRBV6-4	CASSREGTDTQYF	TGTGCCAGCAGTAGGGAGGGCACAGATACGCAGTATTTT
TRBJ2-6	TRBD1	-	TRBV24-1	CATSDGTGVYAGANVLTF	TGTGCCACCAGTGACGGGACAGGGGTTTATGCTGGGGCCAACGTCCTGACTTTC
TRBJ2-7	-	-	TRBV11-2	CASSLARSASSYEQYF	TGTGCCAGCAGCTTAGCTCGCAGCGCGAGCTCCTACGAGCAGTACTTC
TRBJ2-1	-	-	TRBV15	CATSVFTGEQFF	TGTGCCACCAGCGTCTTCACAGGTGAGCAGTTCTTC
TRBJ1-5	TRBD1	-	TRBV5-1	CASSLEGTGGNQPQHF	TGCGCCAGCAGCTTGGAAGGGACAGGTGGGAATCAGCCCCAGCATTTT
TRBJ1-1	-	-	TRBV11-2	CASSLDEGRGNTEAFF	TGTGCCAGCAGCTTAGATGAGGGGCGGGGGAACACTGAAGCTTTCTTT